The 8 T cell receptor beta chains below come from one sample, sequenced in a study of cytomegalovirus exposure and HLA in healthy donors. Data came from immunoSEQ multiplex PCR; TCRdb stores just in-frame clones and leaves some out. The sample holds 150,000 to 200,000 clones; about 90% are singletons and the top ten take over 4%. The sample was PBMCs. The receptors were sampled from a man aged 18 to 35 in good health and CMV-seropositive.

The chain recombines TRBV6-1 with TRBJ2-1; TRBD2 matches at 11 bases. Per the germline V gene, CDR1 is MNHNS and CDR2 is SASEGT. J lost 9 bases, V lost 6 bases, and 10 bases had no gene match. The length of the CDR3 is 15 residues. The CDR3 DNA reads TGTGCCAGCAGCTCCGGGACTAGCGGCACCGGTGAGCAGTTCTTC. Protein: CASSSGTSGTGEQFF.

J is TRBJ2-7 and V is TRBV27; D is uncertain. The CDR3 is made up of 13 amino acids. CDR1 MNHEY and CDR2 SMNVEV come from the germline V gene (reference sequence). Trimming left V 5 bases short and J 2 bases short, with 10 bases between. The CDR3, as DNA: TGTGCCAGCAGTCTGACACCTACCTACGAGCAGTACTTC. Translation gives CASSLTPTYEQYF.

The V call is TRBV13, the J call TRBJ2-5; TRBD1 might be the D (5 bases). CDR3 length equals 13 residues. The germline gives CDR1 PRHDT, CDR2 FYEKMQ (reference sequence). V was clipped by 3 bases and J by 4 bases, with 9 bases between them. The CDR3 reads CASSLTVGETQYF. CDR3 DNA sequence: TGTGCCAGCAGCTTGACAGTCGGAGAGACCCAGTACTTC.

The genes are TRBV7-9 and TRBJ1-1; no clear D gene. The CDR3 contains 14 residues. V lost 1 base and J 0 bases, leaving 6 bases between the germline ends. Looked up from germline, CDR1 is SEHNR and CDR2 is FQNEAQ (reference sequence). In nucleotides, the CDR3 is TGTGCCAGCAGCTTAGGTACAGTGAACACTGAAGCTTTCTTT. Protein sequence: CASSLGTVNTEAFF.

This clone was seen once. The gene calls are TRBV9 and TRBJ2-1; no clear D gene. The CDR3 length is 15 residues. Per germline, CDR1 SGDLS and CDR2 YYNGEE. Trimming took off 4 bases at V and 3 bases at J, with 14 bases between the two ends. CDR3 DNA sequence: TGTGCCAGCAGCCCCATCCAGGTAGGCTACAATGAGCAGTTCTTC. Translated, it gives CASSPIQVGYNEQFF. The whole variable domain, filled in from reference TRBV9 and TRBJ2-1, reads DSGVTQTPKHLITATGQRVTLRCSPRSGDLSVYWYQQSLDQGLQFLIQYYNGEERAKGNILERFSAQQFPDLHSELNLSSLELGDSALYFCASSPIQVGYNEQFFGPGTRLTVL.

The chain couples TRBV14 to TRBJ2-7, with a possible D match to TRBD2 (5 bases). The V gene lost 0 bases and the J gene lost 3 bases, with 15 bases spanning the gap. The germline gives CDR1 SGHDN, CDR2 FVKESK. The CDR3 runs 16 residues. CDR3 loop: CASSQDLRRNLYEQYF. The CDR3 bases are TGTGCCAGCAGCCAAGATTTGAGGAGGAACCTCTACGAGCAGTACTTC.

The genes are TRBV29-1 and TRBJ1-3; 11 nucleotides match TRBD1. There are 15 residues in the CDR3. J gave up 1 base and V 3 bases, and 2 bases lay outside the gene matches. Germline lookup yields CDR1 SQVTM and CDR2 ANQGSEA. CDR3 in DNA: TGCAGCGTTGAGGACAGGGGGCGATCTGGAAACACCATATATTTT. Its protein is CSVEDRGRSGNTIYF. The full variable domain, completed using reference TRBV29-1 and TRBJ1-3, is SAVISQKPSRDICQRGTSLTIQCQVDSQVTMMFWYRQQPGQSLTLIATANQGSEATYESGFVIDKFPISRPNLTFSTLTVSNMSPEDSSIYLCSVEDRGRSGNTIYFGEGSWLTVV.

The chain carries TRBV4-1 and TRBJ2-5, with TRBD1 identical over 8 bases. Germline CDR1 reads MGHRA; CDR2 reads YSYEKL. The CDR3 covers 15 residues. The V gene end was trimmed by 4 bases and the J gene end by 3 bases; junction bases not matched to a gene: 7. The CDR3, as DNA: TGCGCCAGCAGCCCATTGGACAGGGCCGAAGAGACCCAGTACTTC. This codes for CASSPLDRAEETQYF.